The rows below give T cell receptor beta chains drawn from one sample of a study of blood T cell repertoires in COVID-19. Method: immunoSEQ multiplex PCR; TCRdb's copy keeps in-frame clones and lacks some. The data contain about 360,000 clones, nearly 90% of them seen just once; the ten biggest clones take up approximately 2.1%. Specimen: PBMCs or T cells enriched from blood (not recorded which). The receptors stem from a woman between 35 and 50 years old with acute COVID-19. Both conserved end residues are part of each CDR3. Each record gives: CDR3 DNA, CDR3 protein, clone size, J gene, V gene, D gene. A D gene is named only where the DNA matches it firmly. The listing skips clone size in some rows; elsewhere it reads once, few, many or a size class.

DNA: TGCGCCAGCAGCTTGGTTGGACAGGGACGTAACTATGGCTACACCTTC
CDR3: CASSLVGQGRNYGYTF
size: -
J: TRBJ1-2
V: TRBV5-1
D: TRBD1

DNA: TGTGCCAGCAGCTTAGATCGGTCCGGTAACGAGCAGTACTTC
CDR3: CASSLDRSGNEQYF
size: -
J: TRBJ2-7
V: TRBV11-2
D: -

DNA: TGTGCCAGTAGTCAGGGGAACCCTGGAAACACCATATATTTT
CDR3: CASSQGNPGNTIYF
size: -
J: TRBJ1-3
V: TRBV19
D: -

DNA: TGTGCCAGCAGTCCCAGACAGGTGCGAGAAAAACTGTTTTTT
CDR3: CASSPRQVREKLFF
size: -
J: TRBJ1-4
V: TRBV6-5
D: -

DNA: TGTGCCAGCAGACCGGGACTAGTCACAGATACGCAGTATTTT
CDR3: CASRPGLVTDTQYF
size: -
J: TRBJ2-3
V: TRBV2
D: TRBD2

DNA: TGTGCCAGCAGCCAAGTCAGGTACACTGAAGCTTTCTTT
CDR3: CASSQVRYTEAFF
size: -
J: TRBJ1-1
V: TRBV14
D: -

DNA: TGTGCCAGCAGCAGGGTTGAAACTGAAGCTTTCTTT
CDR3: CASSRVETEAFF
size: -
J: TRBJ1-1
V: TRBV6-5
D: -

DNA: TGTGCCAGCAGCTCTTGGGGGGACAGGGACCACGAGCAGTACTTC
CDR3: CASSSWGDRDHEQYF
size: -
J: TRBJ2-7
V: TRBV11-2
D: TRBD1

DNA: TGCGCCAGCAGCGGGACAGGGGCCGAGACCCAGTACTTC
CDR3: CASSGTGAETQYF
size: -
J: TRBJ2-5
V: TRBV4-1
D: TRBD1

DNA: TGTGCCTGGAGCCCCAGCCCCAGGGGCCTCAATCAGCCCCAGCATTTT
CDR3: CAWSPSPRGLNQPQHF
size: once
J: TRBJ1-5
V: TRBV30
D: -

DNA: TGTGCCACCAGTGGCGGCTTCACTAGCGGGGGGGCCCCAGATACGCAGTATTTT
CDR3: CATSGGFTSGGAPDTQYF
size: -
J: TRBJ2-3
V: TRBV24-1
D: TRBD2

DNA: TGTGCCAGCAGTGAGTTCCAGTCGGGAAACACCATATATTTT
CDR3: CASSEFQSGNTIYF
size: -
J: TRBJ1-3
V: TRBV25-1
D: -

DNA: TGCAGTGCTCCGACGGCGGGTGAAGCTTTCTTT
CDR3: CSAPTAGEAFF
size: -
J: TRBJ1-1
V: TRBV20-1
D: -

DNA: TGTGCCAGCAGCGTGGGGTATGGAGGCTATGGCTACACCTTC
CDR3: CASSVGYGGYGYTF
size: -
J: TRBJ1-2
V: TRBV9
D: -

DNA: TGTGCCAGCAGTGGTACGCGGGCAGACTACAATGAGCAGTTCTTC
CDR3: CASSGTRADYNEQFF
size: once
J: TRBJ2-1
V: TRBV7-8
D: -

DNA: TGCGCCAGCAGGATGAGCGAAAAACTGTTTTTT
CDR3: CASRMSEKLFF
size: -
J: TRBJ1-4
V: TRBV5-1
D: -

DNA: TGTGCCAGCAGCTTAGTAGCGGGGAGGAGCTCCTACAATGAGCAGTTCTTC
CDR3: CASSLVAGRSSYNEQFF
size: -
J: TRBJ2-1
V: TRBV5-4
D: TRBD2

DNA: TGTGCCAGCAGTGGGACAGCTACCTACTCCTACGAGCAGTACTTC
CDR3: CASSGTATYSYEQYF
size: -
J: TRBJ2-7
V: TRBV25-1
D: -

DNA: TGTGCCAGCAGCGGCGGTTACACGAACACTGAAGCTTTCTTT
CDR3: CASSGGYTNTEAFF
size: -
J: TRBJ1-1
V: TRBV9
D: -

DNA: TGTGCCAGCAGGAAAGGGGTTTCGGGGGAACCCTACGAGCAGTACTTC
CDR3: CASRKGVSGEPYEQYF
size: -
J: TRBJ2-7
V: TRBV7-2
D: -

DNA: TGTGCCAGCCTTAGGAACACCGGGGAGCTGTTTTTT
CDR3: CASLRNTGELFF
size: -
J: TRBJ2-2
V: TRBV6-5
D: -

DNA: TGTGCCAGCAGCTCAGGCCCCACAGGGGGCGTCTTCTACAATGAGCAGTTCTTC
CDR3: CASSSGPTGGVFYNEQFF
size: -
J: TRBJ2-1
V: TRBV7-9
D: TRBD1

DNA: TGTGCCAGCAGCAACAGAGACACCATATATTTT
CDR3: CASSNRDTIYF
size: -
J: TRBJ1-3
V: TRBV6-5
D: -

DNA: TGTGCCAGCAGCTTGGGGCAGGGAAGGCAAGAGACCCAGTACTTC
CDR3: CASSLGQGRQETQYF
size: -
J: TRBJ2-5
V: TRBV5-8
D: -

DNA: TGTGCCAGCAGCTTAAGAACAGGCTATGGCTACACCTTC
CDR3: CASSLRTGYGYTF
size: -
J: TRBJ1-2
V: TRBV7-6
D: -

DNA: TGTGCCAGCAGCCCAAGCGGGGGGGCGGAGACCCAGTACTTC
CDR3: CASSPSGGAETQYF
size: -
J: TRBJ2-5
V: TRBV27
D: TRBD2

DNA: TGTGCCAGCAGCAGGGTTGACATTGCGGGCTATGGCTACACCTTC
CDR3: CASSRVDIAGYGYTF
size: -
J: TRBJ1-2
V: TRBV5-4
D: -

DNA: TGTGCCAGCAGCCCCCCTACAGGGTATGGCTACACCTTC
CDR3: CASSPPTGYGYTF
size: -
J: TRBJ1-2
V: TRBV7-9
D: -

DNA: TGTGCCAGCAGCAAAAGACAGCAGAACACTGAAGCTTTCTTT
CDR3: CASSKRQQNTEAFF
size: -
J: TRBJ1-1
V: TRBV2
D: -

DNA: TGTGCCAGCAGCTTGGGACTAGCGGGGGACCCGATCACAGATACGCAGTATTTT
CDR3: CASSLGLAGDPITDTQYF
size: -
J: TRBJ2-3
V: TRBV5-6
D: TRBD2

DNA: TGTGCCTGGACCGCGCAAAGCTATGGCTACACCTTC
CDR3: CAWTAQSYGYTF
size: -
J: TRBJ1-2
V: TRBV30
D: -

DNA: TGTGCCAGCAGTTTATCCCGAGAGACCCAGTACTTC
CDR3: CASSLSRETQYF
size: -
J: TRBJ2-5
V: TRBV27
D: -

DNA: TGTGCCAGCAGTACCGGACTAGCGGGGAACACAGATACGCAGTATTTT
CDR3: CASSTGLAGNTDTQYF
size: -
J: TRBJ2-3
V: TRBV2
D: TRBD2

DNA: TGTGCCAGCAGCCCTCGACTAGCGGTCTACAATGAGCAGTTCTTC
CDR3: CASSPRLAVYNEQFF
size: -
J: TRBJ2-1
V: TRBV9
D: TRBD2

DNA: TGTGCCAGCAATCCTGGGGGGGCCAACTATGGCTACACCTTC
CDR3: CASNPGGANYGYTF
size: once
J: TRBJ1-2
V: TRBV7-9
D: -

DNA: TGCGCCAGCAGCCCCGGACAGGCTTTGGGTAATGAGCAGTTCTTC
CDR3: CASSPGQALGNEQFF
size: -
J: TRBJ2-1
V: TRBV5-1
D: TRBD1

DNA: TGTGCCAGCAGCTTAGCTGTGGGGCACACTGAAGCTTTCTTT
CDR3: CASSLAVGHTEAFF
size: -
J: TRBJ1-1
V: TRBV7-9
D: -

DNA: TGTGCCAGCAGTTTTAAGCGGGGGGGCACCGACTCCTACAATGAGCAGTTCTTC
CDR3: CASSFKRGGTDSYNEQFF
size: -
J: TRBJ2-1
V: TRBV7-2
D: TRBD2

DNA: TGTGCCAGCAGTGATGACGGGTATGCGAACGGGGAGCTGTTTTTT
CDR3: CASSDDGYANGELFF
size: few
J: TRBJ2-2
V: TRBV6-1
D: -

DNA: TGTGCCAGCAGCGTACACAGATTCTATGGCTACACCTTC
CDR3: CASSVHRFYGYTF
size: -
J: TRBJ1-2
V: TRBV11-2
D: -